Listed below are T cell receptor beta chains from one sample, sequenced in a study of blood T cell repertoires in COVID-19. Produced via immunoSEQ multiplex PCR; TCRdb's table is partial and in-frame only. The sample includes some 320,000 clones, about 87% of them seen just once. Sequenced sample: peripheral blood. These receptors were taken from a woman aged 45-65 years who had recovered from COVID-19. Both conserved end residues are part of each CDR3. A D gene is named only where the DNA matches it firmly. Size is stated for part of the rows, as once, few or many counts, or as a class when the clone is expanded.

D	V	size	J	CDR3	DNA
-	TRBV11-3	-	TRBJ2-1	CASSRTGDYNNEQFF	TGTGCCAGCAGCCGGACCGGAGACTACAACAATGAGCAGTTCTTC
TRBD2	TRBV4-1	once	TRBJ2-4	CASSRGVAGEAKNIQYF	TGCGCCAGCAGCCGAGGGGTGGCGGGAGAAGCCAAAAACATTCAGTACTTC
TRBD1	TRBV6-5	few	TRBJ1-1	CASFFTGEDTEAFF	TGTGCCAGCTTCTTTACAGGGGAGGACACTGAAGCTTTCTTT
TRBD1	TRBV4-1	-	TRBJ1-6	CASSQPRQGKNSPLHF	TGCGCCAGCAGCCAACCCCGACAGGGGAAGAATTCACCCCTCCACTTT
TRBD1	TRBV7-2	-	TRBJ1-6	CASSLSRTGGSLHF	TGTGCCAGCAGCTTATCAAGGACAGGGGGGTCCCTCCACTTT
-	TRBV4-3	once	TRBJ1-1	CASSQTGAEAFF	TGCGCCAGCAGCCAGACTGGGGCCGAAGCTTTCTTT
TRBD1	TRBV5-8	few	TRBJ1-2	CASSDGTEALNYGYTF	TGTGCCAGCAGCGATGGGACAGAAGCACTTAACTATGGCTACACCTTC
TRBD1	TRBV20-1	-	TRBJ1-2	CSATGPYGYTF	TGCAGTGCGACAGGGCCCTATGGCTACACCTTC
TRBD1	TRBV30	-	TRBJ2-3	CAWSRDPRGNTDTQYF	TGTGCCTGGAGTCGCGATCCCAGGGGGAACACAGATACGCAGTATTTT
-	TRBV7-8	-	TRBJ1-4	CASSRTSRGEKLFF	TGTGCCAGCAGCCGGACCTCACGCGGTGAAAAACTGTTTTTT
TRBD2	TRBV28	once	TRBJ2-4	CASSFRVIRLAVNIQYF	TGTGCCAGCAGTTTCAGGGTTATCCGACTAGCGGTAAACATTCAGTACTTC
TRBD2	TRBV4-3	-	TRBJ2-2	CASSQESPGGLTGELFF	TGCGCCAGCAGCCAAGAATCGCCGGGGGGGCTTACCGGGGAGCTGTTTTTT
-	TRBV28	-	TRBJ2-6	CASSSTSGANVLTF	TGTGCCAGCAGTTCTACCTCTGGGGCCAACGTCCTGACTTTC
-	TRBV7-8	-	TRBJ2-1	CASSLTPASSYNEQFF	TGTGCCAGCAGCTTAACTCCAGCTAGCTCCTACAATGAGCAGTTCTTC
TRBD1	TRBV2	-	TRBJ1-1	CASSDRGLGTEAFF	TGTGCCAGCAGTGACAGGGGGCTAGGCACTGAAGCTTTCTTT
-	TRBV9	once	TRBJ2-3	CASSVEVSGTDTQYF	TGTGCCAGCAGCGTAGAGGTTAGCGGCACAGATACGCAGTATTTT
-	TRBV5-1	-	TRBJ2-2	CASSSLLSGGTGELFF	TGCGCCAGCAGCTCCCTCCTTTCAGGCGGGACCGGGGAGCTGTTTTTT
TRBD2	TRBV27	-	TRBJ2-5	CASSPWTSGGKETQYF	TGTGCCAGCAGTCCTTGGACTAGCGGGGGGAAAGAGACCCAGTACTTC
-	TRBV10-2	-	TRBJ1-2	CASSESGLYGYTF	TGCGCCAGCAGTGAATCAGGTCTCTATGGCTACACCTTC
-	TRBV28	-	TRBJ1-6	CASRVSTEGSPLHF	TGTGCCAGCCGTGTTAGTACAGAGGGTTCACCCCTCCACTTT
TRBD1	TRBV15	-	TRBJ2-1	CATSKGQSYNEQFF	TGTGCCACCAGCAAGGGACAGAGCTACAATGAGCAGTTCTTC
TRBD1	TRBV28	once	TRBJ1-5	CAHDRADRDDQPQHF	TGTGCCCACGACCGGGCAGACAGGGATGATCAGCCCCAGCATTTT
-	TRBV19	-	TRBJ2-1	CASSTQATQGHEQFF	TGTGCCAGTAGTACGCAGGCGACACAGGGCCATGAGCAGTTCTTC
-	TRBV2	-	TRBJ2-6	CASRGGANVLTF	TGTGCTTCCCGGGGAGGGGCCAACGTCCTGACTTTC